These 10 T cell receptor beta chains originate from one sample sequenced in a study of shared clonotypes between healthy human individuals. The method was immunoSEQ multiplex PCR; TCRdb's version includes in-frame clones alone and lacks a portion of them. The top ten hold around 0.14% of the sample, which has a few million clones, more than 80% seen once. The sequenced sample was naive CD4+ T cells sorted from blood. Documented subset: CD45RA+ positively selected. Receptors were obtained from a man aged 18 to 30 in good health.

The CDR3 DNA follows: TGCGCCAGCAGCCAACTTCACAATGAGCAGTTCTTC. This encodes CASSQLHNEQFF. The chain employs TRBV5-1 and TRBJ2-1; D is undetermined. This CDR3 has 12 residues. Germline V gene sequence: CDR1 SGHRS, CDR2 YFSETQ. The germline V and J ends were trimmed by 4 bases and 5 bases, with 7 bases remaining between them.

The CDR3 nucleotides read TGTGCCAGCTCACCGACAGGTACCAATGAGCAGTTCTTC. Translating it yields CASSPTGTNEQFF. This chain joins TRBV18 and TRBJ2-1, with D tentatively TRBD1 (6 bases). The V and J ends lost 3 bases and 6 bases respectively, with 9 bases between them. The CDR3 sequence is 13 residues long. Germline CDR1 KGHSH, CDR2 LQKENI.

As to this clone: Other DNA sequences in this sample translate to the same CDR3. The rearrangement joins TRBV11-3 to TRBJ2-3, with D possibly matching TRBD2 (5 bases). With 5 bases removed from V and 1 base from J, the gap between germline ends came to 7 bases. This CDR3 is 13 amino acids long. Germline-derived CDR1 and CDR2 are SGHNT and YENEEA. CDR3 region: CASSPGGTDTQYF. DNA of the CDR3: TGTGCCAGCAGCCCCGGGGGCACAGATACGCAGTATTTT. The variable domain in full, with the rest retrieved from reference TRBV11-3 and TRBJ2-3, is EAGVVQSPRYKIIEKKQPVAFWCNPISGHNTLYWYLQNLGQGPELLIRYENEEAVDDSQLPKDRFSAERLKGVDSTLKIQPAELGDSAVYLCASSPGGTDTQYFGPGTRLTVL.

A word on this clone: The same CDR3 also results from other DNA sequences found in this sample. The CDR3 loop reads CASSLFGSQETQYF. The CDR3 DNA is TGTGCCAGCAGCTTATTCGGCAGCCAAGAGACCCAGTACTTC. The J gene is TRBJ2-5, the V gene TRBV7-2; no definite D call. The ends were cut back, 2 bases at V and 1 base at J, with 8 bases in the middle. CDR3 size: 14 residues. Germline CDR1 reads SGHTA; CDR2 reads FQGNSA.

V is TRBV9 and J is TRBJ1-1; perhaps TRBD1 as D (6 bases). CDR1 is SGDLS, CDR2 YYNGEE, per germline. The V end lost 0 bases, the J end lost 9 bases, and 9 bases lay between the germline ends. This CDR3 has 12 amino acids. CDR3 in DNA: TGTGCCAGCAGCGTAGCTACAGGGAAAGCTTTCTTT. Residues: CASSVATGKAFF.

The chain is built from TRBV29-1 and TRBJ2-3; D not resolved. CDR1 SQVTM and CDR2 ANQGSEA come from the germline V gene. Trimming removed 1 base at V and 3 bases at J, with 8 bases between. The CDR3 sequence is 13 residues long. CDR3 region: CSVEVAFTDTQYF. For the CDR3, the DNA is TGCAGCGTTGAAGTGGCGTTTACAGATACGCAGTATTTT.

The rearrangement joins TRBV29-1 to TRBJ2-7; D gene ambiguous. CDR1 is SQVTM and CDR2 is ANQGSEA in the germline V gene. Trimming removed 0 bases at V and 1 base at J, with 7 bases between. The CDR3 covers 13 residues. The CDR3 protein is CSVEDWQSYEQYF. The CDR3 nucleotides are TGCAGCGTTGAAGATTGGCAGTCCTACGAGCAGTACTTC.

The chain recombines TRBV10-3 with TRBJ1-1, with 7 bases aligning to TRBD1. The CDR3 totals 15 residues. Germline CDR1 ENHRY, CDR2 SYGVKD. Trimming cost V 6 bases and J 1 base; bases outside gene matches: 8. The CDR3 sequence: CAIRSQRQGNTEAFF. The CDR3 DNA follows: TGTGCCATCAGATCACAGCGACAGGGGAACACTGAAGCTTTCTTT.

A note on this clone: Within the sample, other DNA sequences also encode this same CDR3. The chain recombines TRBV7-2 with TRBJ1-6; D uncertain. Trimming removed 4 bases at V and 0 bases at J, with 4 bases between. Germline loops: CDR1 SGHTA, CDR2 FQGNSA. The CDR3 sequence is 14 residues long. Here the CDR3 reads CASSSSSYNSPLHF. In nucleotides, the CDR3 is TGTGCCAGCAGCTCTAGCTCCTATAATTCACCCCTCCACTTT.

For the CDR3, the DNA is TGTGCCAGCAGCTTAGGAAGGTGGGGTGCCGGGGAGCTGTTTTTT. Its protein is CASSLGRWGAGELFF. The chain combines TRBV7-8 with TRBJ2-2; the D is unclear. Germline CDR1 SGHVS, CDR2 FQNEAQ. The CDR3 covers 15 residues. V gave up 1 base and J gave up 6 bases, with 12 bases separating them.